This T cell receptor (beta chain) derives from a study of beta chain features in type 1 diabetes. Overall study findings and caveats: All four CD4+ subsets of Type 1 diabetes patients contained TCRB CDR3s that were moderately but significantly shorter. Possibly, sequencing cDNA over-represented cells that had high TCR expression levels.

CD45RO/CCR7/CD25/CD127/CD95/CD27 staining was used to isolate CD4+ naive, central memory, regulatory and stem cell-like memory cells by sorting. Between the trimmed V and J ends, which lost 0 bases and 4 bases, there was a span of 4 bases. This CDR3 is 13 amino acids long. The germline gives CDR1 KGHSH, CDR2 LQKENI. Sequenced material consisted of expressed TCRB transcripts (all of the isolated RNA was reverse transcribed). Several million reads per sample on average were obtained from naive, central memory and regulatory T cell samples. Only in-frame clones appear in the TCRdb table, and some are missing; sequencing was by immunoSEQ multiplex PCR. The profile shows hundreds of thousands of clones, over 10% of them singletons. This clone was seen a handful of times. Its antigen is currently unknown. The identical CDR3 is also encoded by other nucleotide sequences in the sample.

This clonotype originated in a man between 18 and 35 years old with type 1 diabetes. Sequencing was done on a sample of naive CD4+ T cells from blood. The chain couples TRBV18 to TRBJ1-3, with no clear D. CDR3 in DNA: TGTGCCAGCTCACCACCCGGCGGAAACACCATATATTTT. Residues: CASSPPGGNTIYF.